This T cell receptor beta chain was recorded in a study of cytomegalovirus exposure and HLA in healthy donors. Study findings and constraints: Productive status was seen about 87% or about 30% of the time for most TCR beta V segments in an earlier analysis. HLA alleles showed associations with some 17,000 TCR beta sequences in a later analysis, at a 0.05 false discovery rate.

The PCR employed 60 Vbeta primers together with 13 Jbeta primers. The method was immunoSEQ multiplex PCR; TCRdb's version includes in-frame clones alone and lacks a portion of them. The table shows 310,000 or so clones, with about 87% occurring only once. This clone came up a few times. Its antigen is not known. V was pared by 0 bases and J by 8 bases, with 11 bases between. The germline gives CDR1 SGHTS, CDR2 YDEGEE. The CDR3 consists of 13 residues. The origin of this receptor is a woman aged 18-30 years in good health and CMV-seronegative. Sequencing input: PBMCs. The V gene is TRBV5-8, the J gene TRBJ1-2, with no clear D. The CDR3 DNA reads TGTGCCAGCAGCTTGGTCGAAGGGAGAGGCTACACCTTC. It encodes CASSLVEGRGYTF.